Sequencing of this T cell receptor (beta chain) was carried out in a study of blood T cells in healthy people across ages. This CDR3 comprises 15 residues. CDR1 is KGHSH and CDR2 is LQKENI in the germline V gene. Trimming at V came to 4 bases and at J to 4 bases, leaving 3 bases not matched to a gene. Sample-barcoded 5' priming and a J-beta primer mix drove a second PCR of roughly 6 to 12 cycles. MiXCR, applied by TCRdb to the 5' RACE reads, yields one record per CDR3 protein. This sample has about 780,000 distinct CDR3 sequences, with about 59% found just once. The chain carries TRBV18 and TRBJ2-5, with 13 nucleotides matching TRBD2. The receptor's source is a young man in good health. The material sequenced was blood. The CDR3 region is CASSQGLAGRETQYF. The CDR3 region has the DNA TGTGCCAGCTCACAGGGACTAGCGGGAAGAGAGACCCAGTACTTC.